Presented here are 20 T cell receptor beta chains from one specimen sequenced in a study of blood T cell repertoires in COVID-19. Clones were read by immunoSEQ multiplex PCR, and TCRdb kept only the in-frame ones, dropping some. The sample holds 200,000 to 250,000 clones, 85% seen once. The sequencing input was PBMCs or T cells enriched from blood (not recorded which). These receptors were obtained from a man aged 40-49 years who had recovered from COVID-19.

The chain couples TRBV30 to TRBJ1-2, with D perhaps TRBD1 (5 bases). Trimming removed 8 bases from V and 4 bases from J, with 17 bases in between. This CDR3 contains 13 residues. Germline loops: CDR1 GTSNPN, CDR2 SVGIG (reference sequence). The CDR3 region is CAQGQGGGYGYTF. CDR3 nucleotides: TGTGCCCAAGGTCAGGGCGGCGGCTATGGCTACACCTTC.

A few counts support this clone. The chain combines TRBV19 with TRBJ1-5; possible D gene TRBD1, 6 bases. The CDR3 contains 15 residues. In germline, CDR1 is LNHDA, CDR2 SQIVND (reference sequence). V was pared by 7 bases and J by 6 bases, with 19 bases between. This CDR3 is CASKEGVTGPQPQHF. The CDR3 DNA is TGTGCCAGTAAAGAAGGAGTAACAGGGCCTCAGCCCCAGCATTTT.

This clone appeared a single time. This chain uses TRBV19 with TRBJ1-5; D perhaps matches TRBD1 (6 bases). The germline CDR1 and CDR2 sequences are LNHDA and SQIVND (reference sequence). Trimming removed 4 bases from V and 2 bases from J, with 21 bases in between. CDR3 length equals 18 residues. CDR3 residues: CASSTGGGSRRGNQPQHF. For the CDR3, the DNA is TGTGCCAGTAGTACGGGGGGCGGGAGCAGGCGAGGCAATCAGCCCCAGCATTTT.

This clone has a single count. The CDR3 DNA follows: TGTGCCAGCAGCCCCCTAGGAAACACCATATATTTT. As protein: CASSPLGNTIYF. The genes are TRBV12-3 or TRBV12-4 and TRBJ1-3; D uncertain. V was trimmed by 6 bases and J by 4 bases, leaving 7 bases between them. The length of the CDR3 is 12 residues.

This clone occurred once. The V gene is TRBV5-1, the J gene TRBJ2-1; 11 nucleotides line up with TRBD2. J lost 6 bases, V lost 7 bases, and 6 bases had no gene match. This CDR3 has 14 amino acids. Germline CDR1 SGHRS, CDR2 YFSETQ. CDR3 sequence: CASHTSGRINEQFF. CDR3 DNA sequence: TGCGCCAGCCATACTAGCGGGAGAATCAATGAGCAGTTCTTC. Full variable domain (rest looked up from reference TRBV5-1 and TRBJ2-1): KAGVTQTPRYLIKTRGQQVTLSCSPISGHRSVSWYQQTPGQGLQFLFEYFSETQRNKGNFPGRFSGRQFSNSRSEMNVSTLELGDSALYLCASHTSGRINEQFFGPGTRLTVL.

The V and J genes are TRBV12-3 or TRBV12-4 and TRBJ2-7, with no clear D. V lost 4 bases to trimming and J lost 4 bases, with 11 bases between them. The CDR3 is 13 amino acids. The CDR3 protein is CASSYGSGYEQYF. The CDR3 nucleotides read TGTGCCAGCAGTTACGGGTCCGGGTACGAGCAGTACTTC.

The J gene is TRBJ1-2, the V gene TRBV29-1; 7 nucleotides match TRBD1. The CDR3 consists of 14 residues. Germline values: CDR1 SQVTM, CDR2 ANQGSEA. V was clipped by 6 bases and J by 1 base; unmatched bases: 8. DNA for the CDR3: TGCAGCGTCGACAGGGCTGGTTTTAACTATGGCTACACCTTC. Translated: CSVDRAGFNYGYTF.

The chain is built from TRBV9 and TRBJ2-7, with D perhaps TRBD1 (5 bases). Trimming removed 4 bases at V and 2 bases at J, with 16 bases between. The germline CDR1 and CDR2 sequences are SGDLS and YYNGEE. The CDR3 runs 15 residues. The CDR3 loop is CASSRSARAAYEQYF. The CDR3 DNA reads TGTGCCAGCAGCCGATCTGCCAGGGCCGCCTACGAGCAGTACTTC.

This sequence joins TRBV3-1 (or the pseudogene TRBV3-2) and TRBJ2-1; D uncertain. The CDR3 loop spans 11 amino acids. Trimming left V 8 bases short and J 10 bases short, with 12 bases between. CDR1 is LGHDT, CDR2 YNNKEL, per germline (reference sequence). The CDR3 loop reads CASGKVREQFF. DNA of the CDR3: TGTGCCAGCGGTAAAGTCAGGGAGCAGTTCTTC.

The chain is built from TRBV11-2 and TRBJ2-7; TRBD1 might be the D (5 bases). Trimming stripped 5 bases from V and 2 bases from J, with 7 bases between. The germline CDR1 and CDR2 sequences are SGHAT and FQNNGV. This CDR3 contains 12 residues. CDR3 sequence reads: CASSPGTYEQYF. The CDR3 bases are TGTGCCAGCAGCCCAGGGACCTACGAGCAGTACTTC.

V usage is TRBV7-2 and J usage is TRBJ2-7; TRBD1 aligns across 7 bases. Germline CDR1 and CDR2: SGHTA and FQGNSA. The CDR3 is 15 residues long. The ends lost 2 bases at V and 2 bases at J; junction bases unmatched: 6. The CDR3 sequence is CASSLKGTETYEQYF. The CDR3 bases are TGTGCCAGCAGCTTAAAGGGGACAGAGACCTACGAGCAGTACTTC.

This chain uses TRBV7-9 with TRBJ1-1, with D possibly TRBD1 on 5 matching bases. The CDR3 loop spans 15 amino acids. Trimming cost V 0 bases and J 3 bases, with 11 bases left between them. Looked up from germline, CDR1 is SEHNR and CDR2 is FQNEAQ (reference sequence). CDR3 amino acids: CASSLAGLSYTEAFF. The CDR3 region has the DNA TGTGCCAGCAGCTTAGCGGGACTCAGTTACACTGAAGCTTTCTTT.

The gene calls are TRBV14 and TRBJ2-7; D might be TRBD2 (6 bases). In germline, CDR1 is SGHDN, CDR2 FVKESK. The CDR3 has 16 amino acids. V lost 2 bases and J lost 0, with 14 bases in between. CDR3 loop: CASSQTGGWASYEQYF. CDR3 sequence (DNA): TGTGCCAGCAGCCAAACCGGGGGATGGGCCTCCTACGAGCAGTACTTC.

The rearrangement links TRBV25-1 to TRBJ1-1, with 7 nucleotides matching TRBD1. J lost 6 bases, V lost 7 bases, and 14 bases had no gene match. The CDR3 length is 15 residues. The germline gives CDR1 MGHDK, CDR2 SYGVNS. The CDR3 protein is CASTRGDSMRAEAFF. CDR3 nucleotides: TGTGCCAGCACGCGGGGGGACAGTATGAGGGCTGAAGCTTTCTTT.

This clone was seen more than once but under ten times. The V call is TRBV18, the J call TRBJ1-2; 7 nucleotides line up with TRBD1. V shed 3 bases, J shed 6 bases, and the junction held 7 bases outside the gene matches. Germline V lookup: CDR1 KGHSH, CDR2 LQKENI. This CDR3 has 14 residues. The CDR3 reads CASSPGQRKDGYTF. CDR3 coding DNA: TGTGCCAGCTCACCGGGACAGAGAAAAGATGGCTACACCTTC.

The genes are TRBV5-1 and TRBJ2-3; D is undetermined. This CDR3 comprises 15 residues. Trimming removed 4 bases from V and 0 bases from J, with 12 bases in between. Germline CDR1 is SGHRS and CDR2 is YFSETQ. The CDR3 spells CASSPRGSSTDTQYF. DNA for the CDR3: TGCGCCAGCAGCCCTCGAGGATCTAGCACAGATACGCAGTATTTT.

The chain carries TRBV3-1 (or the pseudogene TRBV3-2) and TRBJ2-2; tentatively, D is TRBD2 (5 bases). CDR3 length: 16 amino acids. Between the trimmed V and J ends, which lost 0 bases and 1 base, there was a span of 9 bases. Looked up from germline, CDR1 is LGHDT and CDR2 is YNNKEL (reference sequence). This chain's CDR3 is CASSQENGGNTGELFF. CDR3 DNA sequence: TGTGCCAGCAGCCAAGAAAACGGAGGGAACACCGGGGAGCTGTTTTTT.

A word on this clone: Other DNA sequences of this sample code for an identical CDR3. This chain connects TRBV18 to TRBJ1-2; 7 nucleotides agree with TRBD1. V lost 2 bases, J lost 4 bases, and 1 base stayed unmatched. CDR1 and CDR2 from the germline V gene are KGHSH and LQKENI. The CDR3 runs 13 residues. Here the CDR3 DNA reads TGTGCCAGCTCACCAGACAGGGCCTATGGCTACACCTTC. Its protein product is CASSPDRAYGYTF.

Here the CDR3 DNA reads TGTGCCAGCAGCTTCCCACCGGGACAGGGGTACGAGCAGTACTTC. Protein product: CASSFPPGQGYEQYF. The genes are TRBV7-2 and TRBJ2-7; 10 nucleotides agree with TRBD1. This CDR3 is built from 15 residues. The germline V gene encodes CDR1 SGHTA and CDR2 FQGNSA. V dropped 3 bases and J dropped 4; count of bases not matched to a gene: 6.

The chain joins TRBV5-1 to TRBJ2-1; 11 positions agree with TRBD2. Germline V gene sequence: CDR1 SGHRS, CDR2 YFSETQ. The CDR3 loop spans 20 amino acids. The ends lost 4 bases at V and 2 bases at J; junction bases unmatched: 17. The CDR3 DNA sequence: TGCGCCAGCAGCCAATTCAATAGCGGGAGGGGTCTCATCGCCTACAATGAGCAGTTCTTC. It yields the protein CASSQFNSGRGLIAYNEQFF.